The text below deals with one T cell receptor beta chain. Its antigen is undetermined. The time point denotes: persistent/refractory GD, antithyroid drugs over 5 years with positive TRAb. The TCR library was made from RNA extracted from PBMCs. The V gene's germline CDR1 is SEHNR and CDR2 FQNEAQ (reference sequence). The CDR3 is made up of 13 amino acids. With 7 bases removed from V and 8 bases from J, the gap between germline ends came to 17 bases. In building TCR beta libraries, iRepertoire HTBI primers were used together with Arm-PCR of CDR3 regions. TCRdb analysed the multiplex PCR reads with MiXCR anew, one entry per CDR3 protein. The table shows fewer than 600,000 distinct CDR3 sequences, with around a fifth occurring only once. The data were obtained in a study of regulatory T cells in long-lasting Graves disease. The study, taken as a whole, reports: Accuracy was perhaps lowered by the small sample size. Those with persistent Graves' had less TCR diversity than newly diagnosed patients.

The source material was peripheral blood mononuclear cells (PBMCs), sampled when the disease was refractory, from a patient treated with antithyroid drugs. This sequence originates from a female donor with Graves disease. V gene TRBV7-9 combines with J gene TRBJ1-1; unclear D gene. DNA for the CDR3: TGTGCCAGCACCCCTACCGGAGGGATGGAAGCTTTCTTT. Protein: CASTPTGGMEAFF.